The clone carrying this T cell receptor beta chain has only a few counts. The sample originates from a study of blood T cell repertoires in COVID-19. TCRdb's copy holds only in-frame clones and misses some; the assay was immunoSEQ multiplex PCR. Among 70,000 to 80,000 clones listed, over 70% were seen once. The J segment lost 7 bases and the V segment lost 8 bases, leaving 11 bases of the junction unmatched. The CDR3 has 13 amino acids. Looked up from germline, CDR1 is MDHEN and CDR2 is SYDVKM. This clonotype was sampled from a man aged 45 to 65 with acute or convalescent COVID-19. The V gene is TRBV28, the J gene TRBJ2-7; TRBD1 aligns across 7 bases. Sequencing was carried out using peripheral blood. This CDR3 reads CASVGTARLEQYF. In DNA form, the CDR3 reads TGTGCCAGCGTGGGGACAGCCCGTCTAGAGCAGTACTTC.